This is a list of T cell receptor beta chains from one sample in a study of T cells after posttransplantation cyclophosphamide. Libraries were prepared by immunoSEQ multiplex PCR; TCRdb keeps only in-frame clonotypes and omits some of them. The table has approximately 40,000 clones, more than 70% seen once. The material sequenced was CD4+ T cells sorted from blood, taken around 2,000 days after a stem cell transplant with posttransplant cyclophosphamide. The receptors stem from a female patient aged 40 to 55 who received an allogeneic stem cell transplant from a related donor, was CMV-positive, and had no GVHD. The T cells may partly be graft donor cells. CDR3s include the opening cysteine and the closing phenylalanine or tryptophan. A D gene is named only where the DNA matches it firmly. Clone sizes are given selectively: once, few, many, or a class where the clone is expanded.

>TRBJ1-4|TRBV28|-|-
CASRGGALGEKLFF
TGTGCCAGCAGGGGGGGGGCTTTAGGGGAAAAACTGTTTTTT
>TRBJ2-7|TRBV2|TRBD2|-
CASRLLAGGQYEQYF
TGTGCCAGCAGGTTACTAGCGGGGGGTCAGTACGAGCAGTACTTC
>TRBJ2-7|TRBV7-5|-|-
CARSQLAGPAYEQYF
TGTGCCAGAAGCCAACTAGCGGGGCCTGCCTACGAGCAGTACTTC
>TRBJ2-3|TRBV5-1|-|-
CASSEGDTDTQYF
TGCGCCAGCAGTGAAGGGGACACAGATACGCAGTATTTT
>TRBJ2-2|TRBV7-6|TRBD2|-
CASSFRGGSGELFF
TGTGCCAGCAGCTTTCGGGGGGGAAGTGGGGAGCTGTTTTTT
>TRBJ1-5|TRBV5-6|-|few
CASSIGIGDEPQHF
TGTGCCAGCAGCATCGGGATAGGTGATGAGCCCCAGCATTTT
>TRBJ2-5|TRBV4-1|-|once
CASSPGGVKETQYF
TGCGCCAGCAGCCCTGGGGGCGTAAAAGAGACCCAGTACTTC
>TRBJ2-3|TRBV7-2|TRBD2|-
CASNRLASGVFDTQYF
TGTGCCAGCAACCGTTTAGCTAGCGGGGTTTTCGATACGCAGTATTTT
>TRBJ1-2|TRBV7-6|-|-
CASSPRGRGFYGYTF
TGTGCCAGCAGCCCTAGAGGGCGGGGTTTCTATGGCTACACCTTC
>TRBJ2-2|TRBV6-1|-|-
CASTAFGDTGELFF
TGTGCCAGCACAGCCTTCGGGGACACCGGGGAGCTGTTTTTT
>TRBJ2-1|TRBV5-6|TRBD1|-
CASSRTGFNEQFF
TGTGCCAGCAGCAGGACAGGGTTCAATGAGCAGTTCTTC
>TRBJ1-3|TRBV10-3|-|-
CVSRGSGNTIYF
TGTGTCTCAAGGGGATCCGGAAACACCATATATTTT
>TRBJ1-5|TRBV7-8|TRBD1|few
CASGPTGWGDQPQHF
TGTGCCAGCGGCCCGACAGGGTGGGGCGATCAGCCCCAGCATTTT
>TRBJ1-5|TRBV7-2|-|-
CASSSRQGNQPQHF
TGTGCCAGCAGCTCAAGACAGGGCAATCAGCCCCAGCATTTT
>TRBJ1-6|TRBV19|TRBD1|many
CASMGTGRGSPLHF
TGTGCCAGTATGGGGACAGGGAGGGGATCACCCCTCCACTTT
>TRBJ1-1|TRBV5-4|-|-
CASGRGPWGTEAFF
TGTGCCAGCGGAAGGGGCCCTTGGGGCACTGAAGCTTTCTTT
>TRBJ2-2|TRBV28|TRBD2|-
CASSLGGPGGFGELFF
TGTGCCAGCAGTTTGGGAGGACCGGGAGGATTCGGGGAGCTGTTTTTT
>TRBJ1-5|TRBV2|TRBD1|-
CASRRQGDQPQHF
TGTGCCAGCCGAAGACAGGGTGATCAGCCCCAGCATTTT
>TRBJ2-3|TRBV7-9|-|-
CASSFRGQADTQYF
TGTGCCAGCAGCTTCCGAGGGCAGGCAGATACGCAGTATTTT
>TRBJ1-5|TRBV5-6|TRBD1|-
CASSLATGGVGGNQPQHF
TGTGCCAGCAGCTTGGCGACAGGGGGAGTAGGAGGCAATCAGCCCCAGCATTTT
>TRBJ1-6|TRBV5-6|-|-
CASSLGGGNSPLHF
TGTGCCAGCAGCTTGGGCGGGGGAAATTCACCCCTCCACTTT
>TRBJ2-1|TRBV19|TRBD2|-
CASSRWGAGGQDNEQFF
TGTGCCAGTAGCCGCTGGGGAGCGGGGGGCCAAGACAATGAGCAGTTCTTC
>TRBJ2-2|TRBV13|-|-
CASSPQGLGTGELFF
TGTGCCAGCAGCCCACAGGGTTTAGGAACCGGGGAGCTGTTTTTT
>TRBJ1-5|TRBV18|-|few
CASSRDFGNQPQHF
TGTGCCAGCTCGAGAGATTTCGGCAATCAGCCCCAGCATTTT
>TRBJ1-6|TRBV5-1|TRBD1|few
CASSFRQGGNSPLHF
TGCGCCAGCAGCTTCCGACAGGGCGGGAATTCACCCCTCCACTTT
>TRBJ2-1|TRBV5-1|TRBD1|-
CASNLQGALNEQFF
TGCGCCAGCAATTTACAGGGGGCATTGAATGAGCAGTTCTTC
>TRBJ1-4|TRBV11-2|-|-
CASRPGQPSNEKLFF
TGTGCCAGCAGACCCGGACAGCCTAGTAATGAAAAACTGTTTTTT
>TRBJ1-1|TRBV6-6|-|-
CASTVRFEAFF
TGTGCCAGCACTGTGAGGTTTGAAGCTTTCTTT
>TRBJ2-3|TRBV6-5|-|-
CASSSHRRSEDTQYF
TGTGCCAGCAGTTCCCACCGCAGAAGCGAGGATACGCAGTATTTT
>TRBJ1-3|TRBV6-1|-|-
CASTRGGLSGNTIYF
TGTGCCAGCACCAGGGGAGGGCTCTCTGGAAACACCATATATTTT
>TRBJ2-3|TRBV7-6|-|-
CASSLWPSGDTQYF
TGTGCCAGCAGCTTATGGCCGTCAGGGGATACGCAGTATTTT
>TRBJ1-4|TRBV7-9|-|-
CASSNKLGKLFF
TGTGCCAGCAGCAATAAACTAGGAAAACTGTTTTTT
>TRBJ2-3|TRBV5-4|TRBD1|-
CASKGDRYSTDTQYF
TGTGCCAGCAAGGGGGACAGGTACAGCACAGATACGCAGTATTTT
>TRBJ1-5|TRBV2|-|few
CASSVGDSSNQPQHF
TGTGCCAGCAGTGTGGGGGACTCCAGCAATCAGCCCCAGCATTTT
>TRBJ1-1|TRBV7-3|TRBD1|-
CASSLTRADRGEAFF
TGTGCCAGCAGCTTAACCCGGGCTGACAGGGGGGAAGCTTTCTTT
>TRBJ2-3|TRBV5-6|-|-
CASSLSGIGDTQYF
TGTGCCAGCAGCTTGTCAGGGATTGGAGATACGCAGTATTTT
>TRBJ2-3|TRBV9|TRBD1|-
CASTVEDRGFLLGTDTQYF
TGTGCCAGCACCGTAGAGGACAGGGGGTTTCTTCTAGGCACAGATACGCAGTATTTT
>TRBJ2-1|TRBV5-6|TRBD1|-
CASSLVGQASNEQFF
TGTGCCAGCAGCTTGGTGGGACAGGCTTCCAATGAGCAGTTCTTC
>TRBJ1-3|TRBV2|-|-
CASSVDSRSGNTIYF
TGTGCCAGCAGTGTTGACAGCCGCTCTGGAAACACCATATATTTT
>TRBJ2-7|TRBV28|-|-
CASSLYSYEQYF
TGTGCCAGCAGTTTATACAGCTACGAGCAGTACTTC
>TRBJ1-2|TRBV5-4|TRBD1|-
CASSLGQISYGYTF
TGTGCCAGCAGCCTGGGACAGATCAGCTATGGCTACACCTTC
>TRBJ2-5|TRBV5-1|-|-
CASSLVGSRTAKETQYF
TGCGCCAGCAGCTTGGTCGGGTCGCGGACAGCAAAAGAGACCCAGTACTTC
>TRBJ1-5|TRBV30|-|once
CAWSHRVPGNQPQHF
TGTGCCTGGAGTCACAGGGTCCCTGGCAATCAGCCCCAGCATTTT
>TRBJ2-2|TRBV7-2|TRBD2|once
CASSLGGGAFGELFF
TGTGCCAGCAGCTTAGGCGGGGGGGCCTTCGGGGAGCTGTTTTTT
>TRBJ1-1|TRBV18|TRBD1|-
CASSPARGQGTEAFF
TGTGCCAGCTCACCAGCCAGGGGGCAGGGCACTGAAGCTTTCTTT
>TRBJ2-1|TRBV27|-|-
CASSSGSWDYNEQFF
TGTGCCAGCAGCTCGGGATCCTGGGACTACAATGAGCAGTTCTTC
>TRBJ2-7|TRBV5-1|TRBD1|few
CASRTGPSSSYEQYF
TGCGCCAGCAGGACAGGGCCCTCCAGCTCCTACGAGCAGTACTTC
>TRBJ1-4|TRBV5-6|-|-
CASSLSGPGTYEKLFF
TGTGCCAGCAGCTTGAGCGGGCCAGGGACTTATGAAAAACTGTTTTTT
>TRBJ2-5|TRBV19|-|-
CASSPPPPTGETQYF
TGTGCCAGTAGTCCCCCCCCGCCGACCGGGGAGACCCAGTACTTC